The present T cell receptor (beta chain) was sequenced within a study of shared clonotypes between healthy human individuals. The overall study: Donor composition was two women and a few men, aged 18 to 49.

Germline loops: CDR1 SGHAT, CDR2 FQNNGV. V lost 1 base and J lost 6; bases outside the gene matches: 4. This CDR3 is 14 amino acids long. The assay was immunoSEQ multiplex PCR, and TCRdb's table has in-frame clones only and misses some. This sample has 2.5 million or so clones, with more than 80% found just once. The source material was naive CD4+ T cells sorted from blood. Indicated subset: CD45RA+ positively selected. The sequence was collected from a man between 18 and 35 years old in good health. The V and J genes are TRBV11-2 and TRBJ1-2; 8 bases fit TRBD1. CDR3 region: CASSLADRGNGYTF. CDR3 in DNA: TGTGCCAGCAGCTTAGCCGACAGGGGAAATGGCTACACCTTC.